These 32 T cell receptor beta chains share one sample of origin, sequenced in a study of cytomegalovirus exposure and HLA in healthy donors (dated by TCRdb to the late 2010s). The method behind the library was the immunoSEQ multiplex PCR assay. For the multiplex PCR, a mixture combining 60 forward primers for TCR Vbeta segments and 13 reverse primers for TCR Jbeta segments was used. TCRdb took this table from immuneACCESS and kept in-frame rearrangements with V and J called. Such tables lack part of the clones; where checked against another copy, unresolved V genes explain under half of the gap, and the rest is unexplained. The sample includes about 240,000 clones, with about 81% observed a single time. The top ten constitute less than 8.5% of the sample. Sample: PBMCs. The receptors derive from a woman aged 55-69 years in good health and CMV-seropositive.

The V and J genes are TRBV6-6 and TRBJ2-1; a weak D match, TRBD2 (5 bases). CDR3 length: 16 amino acids. The V and J ends lost 8 bases and 9 bases respectively, with 26 bases between them. CDR1 and CDR2 from the germline V gene are MNHNY and SVGAGI (reference sequence). This CDR3 reads CASSILGGRPASEQFF. DNA for the CDR3: TGTGCCAGCTCCATTTTAGGCGGGCGGCCGGCCAGTGAGCAGTTCTTC.

Here the CDR3 reads CASSPASSDTQYF. DNA of the CDR3: TGCGCCAGCAGCCCTGCTAGCTCAGATACGCAGTATTTT. J is TRBJ2-3 and V is TRBV4-1; maybe TRBD2 (5 bases). The germline CDR1 and CDR2 sequences are MGHRA and YSYEKL. The CDR3 length is 13 residues. Deletions cut 4 bases from V and 4 bases from J, with 9 bases between.

The chain carries TRBV27 and TRBJ2-2; TRBD1 agrees at 7 bases. The germline gives CDR1 MNHEY, CDR2 SMNVEV (reference sequence). The CDR3 runs to 17 residues. The ends lost 6 bases at V and 7 bases at J; junction bases unmatched: 17. This CDR3 is CASRRKTGTEGVGELFF. CDR3 coding DNA: TGTGCCAGCAGACGAAAAACCGGGACAGAGGGGGTCGGGGAGCTGTTTTTT.

The CDR3 protein is CASSLFSEQFF. CDR3 nucleotide sequence: TGTGCCAGCAGCTTATTTAGTGAGCAGTTCTTC. The chain uses TRBV7-2 and TRBJ2-1; the D is unclear. V shed 2 bases and J shed 9 bases, with 5 bases lying between them. This CDR3 has 11 amino acids. Germline lookup yields CDR1 SGHTA and CDR2 FQGNSA.

The CDR3 DNA is TGTGCCAGCTCACCACCGGGGCTAGCGGGTATCACAGATACGCAGTATTTT. This sequence encodes CASSPPGLAGITDTQYF. The chain recombines TRBV18 with TRBJ2-3, with 8 bases lining up with TRBD2. Germline V gene lookup returns CDR1 KGHSH and CDR2 LQKENI. The CDR3 has 17 amino acids. V trimming: 0 bases; J trimming: 2 bases; junction bases outside the gene matches: 7.

The chain employs TRBV5-1 and TRBJ2-1; TRBD2 aligns across 8 bases. The germline V gene encodes CDR1 SGHRS and CDR2 YFSETQ. The CDR3 is made up of 17 amino acids. Trimming cost V 10 bases and J 8 bases; bases outside gene matches: 23. CDR3 DNA sequence: TGCGCCTGCACAACTGGGCTAGCGGGTTTCCTTGGCGATGAGCAGTTCTTC. It yields the protein CACTTGLAGFLGDEQFF.

Notes on this clone: Other DNA sequences of this sample code for an identical CDR3. The CDR3 region is CASSDRVGNQPQHF. DNA for the CDR3: TGTGCCAGCAGTGACAGGGTAGGGAATCAGCCCCAGCATTTT. The J gene is TRBJ1-5, the V gene TRBV2; D is possibly TRBD1 (5 bases). CDR1 SNHLY and CDR2 FYNNEI come from the germline V gene. This CDR3 is 14 amino acids long. The V end was cut by 3 bases, the J end by 4 bases, with 10 bases between.

This clone showed up just once. The chain joins TRBV19 to TRBJ2-1; 9 bases align to TRBD2. CDR3 length: 15 amino acids. The ends lost 10 bases at V and 2 bases at J; junction bases unmatched: 9. Germline CDR1 and CDR2: LNHDA and SQIVND (reference sequence). The CDR3 sequence: CATRRGRGPYNEQFF. CDR3 nucleotides: TGTGCCACCAGACGCGGGAGGGGACCCTACAATGAGCAGTTCTTC.

The chain employs TRBV27 and TRBJ2-7; 12 positions agree with TRBD1. V trimming: 3 bases; J trimming: 7 bases; junction bases outside the gene matches: 4. The CDR3 covers 14 residues. Per the germline V gene, CDR1 is MNHEY and CDR2 is SMNVEV (reference sequence). CDR3: CASSLGQGAWEQYF. Written as DNA, the CDR3 is TGTGCCAGCAGTTTGGGACAGGGGGCGTGGGAGCAGTACTTC.

The J gene is TRBJ2-7, the V gene TRBV13; TRBD2 matches at 9 bases. There are 15 residues in the CDR3. After removal of 3 bases from V and 2 bases from J, the junction contained 5 bases not matched to a gene. CDR1 PRHDT and CDR2 FYEKMQ come from the germline V gene (reference sequence). This chain's CDR3 is CASSLGLADAYEQYF. CDR3 nucleotides: TGTGCCAGCAGCTTGGGACTAGCAGATGCCTACGAGCAGTACTTC. The entire variable domain, with the rest obtained from reference TRBV13 and TRBJ2-7, is as follows: AAGVIQSPRHLIKEKRETATLKCYPIPRHDTVYWYQQGPGQDPQFLISFYEKMQSDKGSIPDRFSAQQFSDYHSELNMSSLELGDSALYFCASSLGLADAYEQYFGPGTRLTVT.

The V and J genes are TRBV7-9 and TRBJ2-5; TRBD2 matches at 8 bases. This CDR3 has 13 residues. The germline gives CDR1 SEHNR, CDR2 FQNEAQ (reference sequence). After removal of 6 bases from V and 5 bases from J, the junction contained 5 bases not matched to a gene. The CDR3 spells CASSPTSVETQYF. The DNA for the CDR3 is TGTGCCAGCAGTCCGACTAGCGTGGAGACCCAGTACTTC.

Worth noting for this clone: One junction end does not reproduce the germline sequence, and a read error may be involved. The CDR3: CASNQDGISNQPQHF. CDR3 nucleotide sequence: TGCGCCAGCAACCAAGATGGCATTAGCAATCAGCCCCAGCATTTT. The V and J genes are TRBV4-1 and TRBJ1-5; D gene ambiguous. The CDR3 extends over 15 amino acids. The germline gives CDR1 MGHRA, CDR2 YSYEKL.

The chain uses TRBV5-1 and TRBJ2-1, with 7 bases that match TRBD2. Germline trimming cut 4 bases from V and 2 bases from J; bases unmatched to any gene: 3. Per the germline V gene, CDR1 is SGHRS and CDR2 is YFSETQ. This CDR3 is built from 14 residues. CDR3 sequence: CASSLAEPYNEQFF. Here the CDR3 DNA reads TGCGCCAGCAGCCTAGCGGAACCCTACAATGAGCAGTTCTTC.

The table lists this clone with a count of one. The chain carries TRBV7-9 and TRBJ1-5; a weak D match, TRBD1 (6 bases). Germline CDR1 reads SEHNR; CDR2 reads FQNEAQ (reference sequence). V dropped 2 bases and J dropped 0 bases, with 11 bases sitting between them. The CDR3 length is 16 residues. DNA of the CDR3: TGTGCCAGCAGCTTATACCAGGGGATTAGCAATCAGCCCCAGCATTTT. It codes for CASSLYQGISNQPQHF.

The gene calls are TRBV5-6 and TRBJ2-7; D is perhaps TRBD1 (6 bases). The length of the CDR3 is 13 residues. Germline lookup yields CDR1 SGHDT and CDR2 YYEEEE. Trimming pared 4 bases from V and 3 bases from J, leaving 11 bases between. Written as DNA, the CDR3 is TGTGCCAGCAGCGGGGGCAGGGGCTACGAGCAGTACTTC. It encodes CASSGGRGYEQYF.

The V call is TRBV5-1, the J call TRBJ2-4, with TRBD2 matching 7 bases. The CDR3 covers 15 residues. CDR1 SGHRS and CDR2 YFSETQ come from the germline V gene. Losses at the gene ends were 0 bases for V and 1 base for J; bases not matched to a gene: 1. CDR3 in amino acids: CASSLGGGAKNIQYF. As DNA, the CDR3 is TGCGCCAGCAGCTTGGGGGGGGGTGCCAAAAACATTCAGTACTTC. Drawing the rest from reference TRBV5-1 and TRBJ2-4, the complete variable domain is KAGVTQTPRYLIKTRGQQVTLSCSPISGHRSVSWYQQTPGQGLQFLFEYFSETQRNKGNFPGRFSGRQFSNSRSEMNVSTLELGDSALYLCASSLGGGAKNIQYFGAGTRLSVL.

The V gene is TRBV7-3, the J gene TRBJ2-7, with D possibly matching TRBD1 (7 bases). Germline V lookup: CDR1 SGHTA, CDR2 FQGTGA. V was cut by 6 bases and J by 6 bases, with 12 bases left in between. The CDR3 totals 12 residues. CDR3 DNA: TGTGCCAGCAGTTTTCAGGGGGGCGAGCAGTACTTC. Amino acid sequence: CASSFQGGEQYF.

The CDR3 coding sequence is TGTGCCTGGAGTATGGGCGGGAGTGTGGCCTACGAGCAGTACTTC. Its protein product is CAWSMGGSVAYEQYF. The V and J genes are TRBV30 and TRBJ2-7, with 7 bases identical to TRBD2. CDR3 length: 15 residues. The ends lost 2 bases at V and 2 bases at J; junction bases unmatched: 9. Per the germline V gene, CDR1 is GTSNPN and CDR2 is SVGIG (reference sequence).

This clone has more than one count but fewer than ten. This CDR3 is CASIGSANEQFF. The CDR3 nucleotides are TGTGCCAGCATTGGTAGCGCCAATGAGCAGTTCTTC. This chain links TRBV7-3 with TRBJ2-1, with a tentative D call TRBD2 (5 bases). This CDR3 spans 12 amino acids. Per the germline V gene, CDR1 is SGHTA and CDR2 is FQGTGA. V gave up 7 bases and J gave up 6 bases, with 10 bases separating them.

A few counts support this clone. This chain uses TRBV9 with TRBJ2-2, with a tentative D call TRBD2 (5 bases). The CDR3 totals 16 residues. Germline V gene lookup returns CDR1 SGDLS and CDR2 YYNGEE. V dropped 0 bases and J dropped 4 bases, with 13 bases sitting between them. CDR3 DNA sequence: TGTGCCAGCAGCGTAGGGGCGGGCCCCGTCACCGGGGAGCTGTTTTTT. Its protein product is CASSVGAGPVTGELFF.

This clone is a singleton in its sample. This CDR3 is also generated by other DNA sequences in the sample. This chain uses TRBV14 with TRBJ2-5; 8 nucleotides line up with TRBD1. The J segment lost 5 bases and the V segment lost 4 bases, leaving 6 bases of the junction unmatched. The CDR3 length is 14 residues. Germline V gives CDR1 SGHDN, CDR2 FVKESK. CDR3 sequence: CASSPRTGRETQYF. DNA for the CDR3: TGTGCCAGCAGCCCCCGGACAGGGAGGGAGACCCAGTACTTC.

The rearrangement links TRBV6-4 to TRBJ1-2; 10 bases align to TRBD1. V was clipped by 4 bases and J by 8 bases; unmatched bases: 10. CDR1 and CDR2 from the germline V gene are MRHNA and SNTAGT. The CDR3 contains 15 residues. The CDR3 DNA is TGTGCCAGCAGTGCAAGACAGGGGGCCATTGGCGGCTACACCTTC. Protein product: CASSARQGAIGGYTF.

This clone was seen only once. The chain is built from TRBV6-5 and TRBJ2-7; 7 positions match TRBD1. V lost 5 bases and J lost 6; bases outside the gene matches: 4. Germline lookup yields CDR1 MNHEY and CDR2 SVGAGI. The CDR3 sequence is 12 residues long. Written as DNA, the CDR3 is TGTGCCAGCAGTCGACGGGACAGCGAGCAGTACTTC. Its translation is CASSRRDSEQYF.

The rearrangement joins TRBV18 to TRBJ1-4; D gene uncertain. This CDR3 is 13 amino acids long. Germline V gives CDR1 KGHSH, CDR2 LQKENI. Trimming left V 6 bases short and J 8 bases short, with 13 bases between. CDR3 DNA: TGTGCCAGCTCCGGACTGGAAGGGGAAAAACTGTTTTTT. It specifies CASSGLEGEKLFF.

V usage is TRBV4-2 and J usage is TRBJ2-1; 8 nucleotides align to TRBD2. Trimming removed 0 bases from V and 6 bases from J; junction bases left unmatched: 7. The CDR3 covers 16 residues. Germline values: CDR1 LGHNA, CDR2 YNFKEQ. CDR3 sequence reads: CASSQDWASGFNEQFF. In DNA, the CDR3 is TGTGCCAGCAGCCAAGATTGGGCTAGCGGGTTCAATGAGCAGTTCTTC.

This chain connects TRBV7-3 to TRBJ2-1; 9 nucleotides match TRBD2. Germline trimming cut 6 bases from V and 8 bases from J; bases unmatched to any gene: 14. CDR1 and CDR2 from the germline V gene are SGHTA and FQGTGA. The CDR3 consists of 16 residues. The CDR3 bases are TGTGCCAGCAGTCTCTTTCCTAGCGGGATAGGCGATGAGCAGTTCTTC. Translation gives CASSLFPSGIGDEQFF.

This chain joins TRBV15 and TRBJ2-3; 7 positions match TRBD2. This CDR3 contains 15 residues. The junction had 8 bases not matched to a gene; V was cut back by 7 bases and J by 1 base. Germline CDR1 is LNHNV and CDR2 is YYDKDF (reference sequence). This chain's CDR3 is CATTSGRERTDTQYF. In DNA form, the CDR3 reads TGTGCCACCACCTCGGGGCGGGAGCGCACAGATACGCAGTATTTT.

This clone occurred once. The chain links TRBV5-6 to TRBJ2-7, with TRBD2 as a possible D gene (6 bases). The CDR3 length is 13 residues. V shed 1 base and J shed 6 bases, with 11 bases lying between them. Germline-derived CDR1 and CDR2 are SGHDT and YYEEEE. The CDR3, as DNA: TGTGCCAGCAGCTTGTGGGGACTTACCGAGCAGTACTTC. Translating it yields CASSLWGLTEQYF.

The chain recombines TRBV7-2 with TRBJ2-1, with D unresolved. The V end was cut by 5 bases, the J end by 4 bases, with 9 bases between. In germline, CDR1 is SGHTA, CDR2 FQGNSA. This CDR3 is built from 13 residues. CDR3 bases: TGTGCCAGCAGCCCCTCTCAGTACAATGAGCAGTTCTTC. Its protein product is CASSPSQYNEQFF. Full variable domain (remainder filled in from reference TRBV7-2 and TRBJ2-1): GAGVSQSPSNKVTEKGKDVELRCDPISGHTALYWYRQSLGQGLEFLIYFQGNSAPDKSGLPSDRFSAERTGGSVSTLTIQRTQQEDSAVYLCASSPSQYNEQFFGPGTRLTVL.

The rearrangement joins TRBV5-1 to TRBJ2-1; TRBD2 matches at 8 bases. The CDR3 has 18 residues. J was trimmed by 0 bases and V by 0 bases; bases with no gene match: 8. Germline V lookup: CDR1 SGHRS, CDR2 YFSETQ. CDR3 coding DNA: TGCGCCAGCAGCTTGGGAGTTGTAGCGGGACTCTCCTACAATGAGCAGTTCTTC. Translation gives CASSLGVVAGLSYNEQFF.

The V and J genes are TRBV11-2 and TRBJ2-1; 7 nucleotides align to TRBD2. V trimming: 1 base; J trimming: 4 bases; junction bases outside the gene matches: 4. Germline CDR1 and CDR2: SGHAT and FQNNGV. The CDR3 runs to 15 residues. CDR3 sequence: CASSLGAGVYNEQFF. The CDR3 DNA follows: TGTGCCAGCAGCTTAGGCGCGGGAGTATACAATGAGCAGTTCTTC.

This clone was observed once. The gene calls are TRBV6-5 and TRBJ1-5, with a tentative D call TRBD1 (6 bases). Germline V gives CDR1 MNHEY, CDR2 SVGAGI. Trimming shortened V by 3 bases and J by 6 bases, and 12 bases separated the two germline ends. The CDR3 loop spans 14 amino acids. Here the CDR3 reads CASSYYQGTQPQHF. The CDR3, as DNA: TGTGCCAGCAGTTATTATCAGGGGACTCAGCCCCAGCATTTT.